The rows below give T cell receptor beta chains drawn from one sample of a study of blood T cells in healthy people across ages. TCRdb re-analysed the 5' RACE reads in MiXCR, keeping a single row per CDR3 protein. Altogether about 830,000 distinct CDR3 sequences are present, 62% being singletons, with the ten largest covering roughly 26%. The sequencing sample was made of blood. These receptors all come from a man aged 25-45 years in good health. Both conserved end residues are part of each CDR3. Fields, in order: CDR3 length, D gene, clone size, V gene, J gene, CDR3 protein, CDR3 DNA. The D gene is left open where the match is weak. Clone size appears in some rows only: once, few, many, or a class for an expanded clone.

>17|-|few|TRBV7-2|TRBJ2-3
CASSLTYPGTHTDTQYF
TGTGCCAGCAGTTTAACTTACCCCGGGACTCACACAGATACGCAGTATTTT
>16|TRBD1|-|TRBV12-3/TRBV12-4|TRBJ1-5
CASSRGRQGGAQPQHF
TGTGCCAGCAGTAGGGGTCGACAGGGGGGAGCTCAGCCCCAGCATTTT
>16|-|-|TRBV7-9|TRBJ2-1
CASSGGLLSSYNEQFF
TGTGCCAGCAGCGGGGGACTGCTGAGCTCCTACAATGAGCAGTTCTTC
>14|-|few|TRBV12-3/TRBV12-4|TRBJ1-1
CASSLAARSTEAFF
TGTGCCAGCAGCCTCGCGGCGCGGAGTACTGAAGCTTTCTTT
>15|TRBD1|-|TRBV9|TRBJ2-7
CAGSLTGVSSYEQYF
TGTGCCGGCAGCCTGACAGGGGTGAGCTCCTACGAGCAGTACTTC
>13|-|few|TRBV20-1|TRBJ2-5
CSASPPARETQYF
TGCAGTGCTAGCCCTCCGGCGCGGGAGACCCAGTACTTC
>13|-|-|TRBV27|TRBJ1-2
CASSPRQAYGYTF
TGTGCCAGCAGTCCCCGACAGGCCTATGGCTACACCTTC
>16|-|-|TRBV4-3|TRBJ1-2
CASSQDRGVRGPGYTF
TGCGCCAGCAGCCAAGATCGGGGGGTGCGGGGGCCCGGCTACACCTTC
>14|TRBD1|once|TRBV29-1|TRBJ1-2
CRAGTGQFDYGYTF
TGCAGAGCCGGGACAGGGCAATTCGACTATGGCTACACCTTC
>14|-|-|TRBV6-2/TRBV6-3|TRBJ2-7
CASSSDMLYYEQYF
TGTGCCAGCAGCTCAGACATGTTATACTACGAGCAGTACTTC
>13|TRBD1|-|TRBV29-1|TRBJ2-7
CSGSRQGSYEQYF
TGCAGCGGTAGTCGACAGGGGTCCTACGAGCAGTACTTC
>14|-|once|TRBV20-1|TRBJ1-3
CSARNSPSGNAIYF
TGCAGTGCTAGGAACAGCCCGAGTGGAAACGCCATATATTTT
>17|TRBD1|-|TRBV5-1|TRBJ2-5
CASSSLPPGQGGETQYF
TGCGCCAGCAGCTCACTTCCACCGGGACAGGGTGGAGAGACCCAGTACTTC
>16|-|once|TRBV12-3/TRBV12-4|TRBJ2-5
CASSLGSGRGEETQYF
TGTGCCAGCAGTTTAGGGTCCGGCAGGGGGGAAGAGACCCAGTACTTC
>12|-|-|TRBV4-2|TRBJ2-2
CASSQALGELFF
TGTGCCAGCAGCCAAGCTCTAGGGGAGCTGTTTTTT
>14|TRBD1|-|TRBV5-1|TRBJ2-5
CASSFWTGKYVQYF
TGCGCCAGCAGCTTTTGGACAGGGAAGTACGTGCAGTACTTC
>16|-|-|TRBV5-1|TRBJ2-5
CASSLRTNSYQETQYF
TGCGCCAGCAGCTTGCGGACAAACTCGTACCAAGAGACCCAGTACTTC
>16|-|once|TRBV29-1|TRBJ1-2
CSVEEVGRGKGYGYTF
TGCAGCGTTGAAGAGGTTGGAAGGGGAAAGGGCTATGGCTACACCTTC
>17|TRBD1|-|TRBV28|TRBJ2-3
CASSPTWLDREADTQYF
TGTGCCAGCAGTCCTACCTGGTTGGACAGGGAAGCAGATACGCAGTATTTT
>15|TRBD2|-|TRBV20-1|TRBJ2-7
CSAVGGGHSSYEQYF
TGCAGTGCTGTTGGCGGGGGGCACTCCTCCTACGAGCAGTACTTC